These 30 T cell receptor beta chains were sequenced from one sample in a study of response to subunit inactivated influenza vaccine. TCRdb re-derived calls from the RT-PCR reads in MiXCR, one entry per CDR3 protein. The data hold over 150,000 distinct CDR3 sequences, with 9.5% to 12% observed a single time. This specimen consisted of CD8+ T cells sorted from PBMCs, obtained around 25 months after vaccination. These receptors all stem from a man between 50 and 69 years old who received an inactivated influenza vaccine.

In this sample, this clonotype turned up many times. The rearrangement joins TRBV28 to TRBJ1-2; unclear D gene. Trimming stripped 2 bases from V and 0 bases from J, with 16 bases between. CDR1 MDHEN and CDR2 SYDVKM come from the germline V gene. CDR3 length: 17 amino acids. CDR3 residues: CASSLPLAATTNYGYTF. In DNA form, the CDR3 reads TGTGCCAGCAGTTTACCACTAGCAGCAACCACTAACTATGGCTACACCTTC.

CDR3 amino acids: CASSRQERDTQYF. As DNA, the CDR3 is TGTGCCAGCAGTCGGCAAGAGCGGGATACGCAGTATTTT. This sequence joins TRBV6-1 and TRBJ2-3, with TRBD2 as a possible D gene (5 bases). V lost 5 bases to trimming and J lost 6 bases, with 12 bases between them. Germline V lookup: CDR1 MNHNS, CDR2 SASEGT. CDR3 length: 13 residues.

This clonotype was observed a few times. V gene TRBV12-3 or TRBV12-4 combines with J gene TRBJ2-5; the D is unclear. The CDR3 consists of 13 residues. V was clipped by 2 bases and J by 9 bases, with 13 bases between them. CDR3 nucleotides: TGTGCCAGCAGTTTATCGCGGCCTCTGGCCCAGTACTTC. It codes for CASSLSRPLAQYF.

Many counts were recorded for this clonotype. This chain connects TRBV5-6 to TRBJ2-3; the D gene is possibly TRBD1 (6 bases). The CDR3 spans 14 residues. From germline, CDR1 is SGHDT and CDR2 YYEEEE. V was cut by 0 bases and J by 4 bases, with 9 bases left in between. CDR3 bases: TGTGCCAGCAGCTTGGGACAGGATCCAGATACGCAGTATTTT. Protein sequence: CASSLGQDPDTQYF. The full variable domain, in which reference TRBV5-6 and TRBJ2-3 provide the parts outside the CDR3, is DAGVTQSPTHLIKTRGQQVTLRCSPKSGHDTVSWYQQALGQGPQFIFQYYEEEERQRGNFPDRFSGHQFPNYSSELNVNALLLGDSALYLCASSLGQDPDTQYFGPGTRLTVL.

This clonotype has only a few counts. This chain connects TRBV12-3 or TRBV12-4 to TRBJ2-1; D gene uncertain. V was trimmed by 3 bases and J by 5 bases, leaving 11 bases between them. The CDR3 spans 14 residues. The CDR3 sequence is CASSLENKHNEQFF. The CDR3, as DNA: TGTGCCAGCAGTTTGGAGAACAAGCACAATGAGCAGTTCTTC.

This clonotype was counted only a few times. The rearrangement joins TRBV2 to TRBJ2-2; D is ambiguous. Trimming shortened V by 5 bases and J by 0 bases, and 13 bases separated the two germline ends. The CDR3 runs to 16 residues. Germline V gives CDR1 SNHLY, CDR2 FYNNEI. The CDR3 here is CASSPFRTTNTGELFF. The CDR3 DNA follows: TGTGCCAGCAGTCCTTTCAGGACCACGAACACCGGGGAGCTGTTTTTT.

This clonotype appeared many times. The chain links TRBV29-1 to TRBJ2-1, with 7 bases identical to TRBD2. The length of the CDR3 is 13 residues. Per the germline V gene, CDR1 is SQVTM and CDR2 is ANQGSEA. The V and J ends lost 6 bases and 7 bases, in that order; junction bases with no gene match: 9. The CDR3 sequence is CSVDAGEGNEQFF. CDR3 in DNA: TGCAGCGTCGATGCGGGGGAGGGAAATGAGCAGTTCTTC.

This clonotype has only a few counts. The chain carries TRBV5-1 and TRBJ2-1; TRBD1 aligns across 9 bases. CDR1 SGHRS and CDR2 YFSETQ come from the germline V gene. This CDR3 contains 16 residues. V lost 2 bases to trimming and J lost 4 bases; unmatched junction nucleotides: 7. CDR3 nucleotide sequence: TGCGCCAGCAGCTTCTACCGGGACAGGGTGTACAATGAGCAGTTCTTC. Translated, it gives CASSFYRDRVYNEQFF. Together with reference TRBV5-1 and TRBJ2-1, the CDR3 gives the full variable domain: KAGVTQTPRYLIKTRGQQVTLSCSPISGHRSVSWYQQTPGQGLQFLFEYFSETQRNKGNFPGRFSGRQFSNSRSEMNVSTLELGDSALYLCASSFYRDRVYNEQFFGPGTRLTVL.

This clonotype was seen a few times. The rearrangement uses TRBV3-1 and TRBJ1-2; D call uncertain. The CDR3 length is 14 residues. V shed 6 bases and J shed 3 bases, with 14 bases lying between them. Germline CDR1 LGHDT, CDR2 YNNKEL (reference sequence). The CDR3 is CASSREWNDYGYTF. CDR3 bases: TGTGCCAGCAGTCGCGAGTGGAATGACTATGGCTACACCTTC.

J is TRBJ2-2 and V is TRBV7-6; no clear D gene. CDR3 length: 10 amino acids. Germline values: CDR1 SGHVS, CDR2 FNYEAQ. Trimming left V 3 bases short and J 7 bases short, with 0 bases between. CDR3 DNA: TGTGCCAGCAGCTTCGGGGAGCTGTTTTTT. This codes for CASSFGELFF.

Only a few counts were recorded for this clonotype. The chain recombines TRBV4-2 with TRBJ2-1; D call uncertain. Trimming took 0 bases from V and 1 from J, leaving 7 bases between them. CDR3 length: 15 residues. Germline loops: CDR1 LGHNA, CDR2 YNFKEQ. As DNA, the CDR3 is TGTGCCAGCAGCCAAGATAAGGGTTCCTACAATGAGCAGTTCTTC. The encoded protein is CASSQDKGSYNEQFF.

V is TRBV7-2 and J is TRBJ2-3, with D tentatively TRBD1 or TRBD2 (6 bases each). With 8 bases removed from V and 6 bases from J, the gap between germline ends came to 21 bases. The CDR3 has 15 residues. Germline V lookup: CDR1 SGHTA, CDR2 FQGNSA. The CDR3 spells CASLPKGGGTDTQYF. The DNA of the CDR3 is TGTGCCAGCCTGCCGAAAGGGGGAGGAACCGATACGCAGTATTTT.

V usage is TRBV7-9 and J usage is TRBJ2-2; the match to TRBD2 covers 9 bases. J gave up 0 bases and V 5 bases, and 4 bases lay outside the gene matches. The CDR3 length is 16 residues. Germline CDR1 reads SEHNR; CDR2 reads FQNEAQ (reference sequence). The CDR3 protein is CASSPGLATNTGELFF. DNA for the CDR3: TGTGCCAGCAGCCCCGGACTAGCGACGAACACCGGGGAGCTGTTTTTT.

The table lists this clonotype with a count of one. The gene calls are TRBV4-1 and TRBJ2-7, with D perhaps matching TRBD1 or TRBD2 (5 bases each). This CDR3 has 15 residues. V lost 1 base, J lost 3 bases, and 13 bases lay in between. The germline CDR1 and CDR2 sequences are MGHRA and YSYEKL. CDR3 nucleotide sequence: TGCGCCAGCAGCCAAGTTGGGTCAGGGAGCTACGAGCAGTACTTC. Its translation is CASSQVGSGSYEQYF.

This clonotype has a handful of counts. This chain uses TRBV28 with TRBJ2-1; 11 bases agree with TRBD1. The V gene's germline CDR1 is MDHEN and CDR2 SYDVKM. CDR3 size: 21 residues. The V and J ends lost 4 bases and 0 bases, in that order; junction bases with no gene match: 17. The CDR3: CASSSLWTGGGQRSSYNEQFF. The DNA of the CDR3 is TGTGCCAGCAGTTCGTTATGGACAGGGGGCGGCCAGCGGAGCTCCTACAATGAGCAGTTCTTC.

The rearrangement uses TRBV13 and TRBJ2-1; TRBD2 matches at 11 bases. Germline values: CDR1 PRHDT, CDR2 FYEKMQ (reference sequence). After removal of 5 bases from V and 0 bases from J, the junction contained 6 bases not matched to a gene. The CDR3 length is 17 residues. The CDR3 bases are TGTGCCAGCAGCCAGTTACTAGCGGGGGTCTCCTACAATGAGCAGTTCTTC. Amino acid sequence: CASSQLLAGVSYNEQFF.

This clonotype was observed a handful of times. The rearrangement uses TRBV12-3 or TRBV12-4 and TRBJ2-2; 7 positions match TRBD1. This CDR3 spans 19 amino acids. With V trimmed by 5 bases and J by 1 base, 16 bases remained unmatched. The CDR3 sequence is CASSVVTLVGDRNTGELFF. DNA for the CDR3: TGTGCCAGCAGTGTCGTTACGTTAGTGGGGGACAGGAACACCGGGGAGCTGTTTTTT.

This clonotype was seen a handful of times. The junction and the germline gene differ at one end; a read error may be behind it. V and J are TRBV25-1 and TRBJ1-1; no clear D. Germline CDR1 and CDR2: MGHDK and SYGVNS. This CDR3 contains 10 residues. CDR3 coding DNA: TGTGCCAGCCGTGACTCTGAAGCTTTCTTT. It encodes CASRDSEAFF.

This clonotype was seen ten or more times. The chain combines TRBV7-8 with TRBJ2-7; perhaps TRBD2 as D (6 bases). CDR1 is SGHVS, CDR2 FQNEAQ, per germline. V gave up 5 bases and J gave up 5 bases, with 10 bases separating them. CDR3 length equals 12 residues. The CDR3 bases are TGTGCCAGCAGCCGCAGGAGGGACGAGCAGTACTTC. Translation: CASSRRRDEQYF.

This clonotype was detected only a few times. The chain carries TRBV9 and TRBJ2-3; 13 positions match TRBD2. CDR3 length equals 17 residues. With 4 bases clipped from V and 3 bases from J, the junction kept 8 bases outside the gene matches. The germline V gene encodes CDR1 SGDLS and CDR2 YYNGEE. CDR3 in DNA: TGTGCCAGCAGCTCCGGGACTAGCGGGATTGTAACAGATACGCAGTATTTT. It specifies CASSSGTSGIVTDTQYF.

The chain couples TRBV12-3 or TRBV12-4 to TRBJ2-3, with 8 bases lining up with TRBD1. V shed 6 bases, J shed 1 base, and the junction held 3 bases outside the gene matches. This CDR3 has 14 amino acids. The CDR3 is CASSPGGRTDTQYF. The CDR3 DNA reads as TGTGCCAGCAGCCCAGGGGGCCGCACAGATACGCAGTATTTT.

The gene calls are TRBV6-1 and TRBJ1-1; no firm D call. The CDR3 runs 11 residues. Germline values: CDR1 MNHNS, CDR2 SASEGT. V gave up 5 bases and J gave up 8 bases, with 9 bases separating them. The CDR3 DNA reads TGTGCCAGCAGTCCTTTTGTAGAAGCTTTCTTT. Encoded protein: CASSPFVEAFF.

This clonotype turned up a few times. The chain uses TRBV30 and TRBJ2-5; 9 bases match TRBD2. The germline CDR1 and CDR2 sequences are GTSNPN and SVGIG (reference sequence). J lost 4 bases, V lost 5 bases, and 14 bases had no gene match. CDR3 length: 16 amino acids. The CDR3 coding sequence is TGTGCCTGGGGTCTGGCTAGCGGGATCTTAGGAGAGACCCAGTACTTC. As protein: CAWGLASGILGETQYF.

About this clonotype itself: One junction end disagrees with the germline gene, perhaps due to a read error. The chain employs TRBV28 and TRBJ2-5; possibly TRBD1 for D (5 bases). CDR3 length: 15 residues. Germline CDR1 and CDR2: MDHEN and SYDVKM. As DNA, the CDR3 is TGTGCCAGCAGCTTATTGCTGACAGTAGAAGAGACCCAGTACTTC. This translates into CASSLLLTVEETQYF.

CDR3 DNA: TGTGCCACCAGTGATCCGTCAGGGGCGCGGGGGGCCGATGAGCAGTTCTTC. The encoded protein is CATSDPSGARGADEQFF. This sequence joins TRBV24-1 and TRBJ2-1, with TRBD2 matching 8 bases. Germline CDR1 KGHDR, CDR2 SFDVKD. V shed 3 bases and J 8 bases; nucleotides not matched to a gene: 14. The CDR3 runs to 17 residues.

The V call is TRBV27, the J call TRBJ2-7; 11 nucleotides agree with TRBD1. Germline loops: CDR1 MNHEY, CDR2 SMNVEV (reference sequence). Unmatched junction bases numbered 2, after V lost 5 bases and J lost 5 bases. The length of the CDR3 is 13 residues. The DNA for the CDR3 is TGTGCCAGCAGTAGGACAGGGGGCAACGAGCAGTACTTC. This gives the protein CASSRTGGNEQYF.

The chain couples TRBV12-3 or TRBV12-4 to TRBJ2-1; 11 bases fit TRBD2. With 2 bases clipped from V and 3 bases from J, the junction kept 6 bases outside the gene matches. The CDR3 runs to 17 residues. The chain's CDR3 is CASSLPSGGSIYNEQFF. DNA of the CDR3: TGTGCCAGCAGTTTACCTAGCGGGGGGTCTATCTACAATGAGCAGTTCTTC.

This clonotype was counted a few times. The V and J genes are TRBV6-2 or TRBV6-3 and TRBJ1-1; D not certain. CDR1 MNHEY and CDR2 SVGEGT come from the germline V gene. The CDR3 spans 13 residues. Deletions cut 6 bases from V and 13 bases from J, with 21 bases between. The CDR3 DNA sequence: TGTGCCAGCAGCGACCCAGGTCCCCTTCAGATTTTCTTT. As protein: CASSDPGPLQIFF.

This clonotype was counted at least ten times. The rearrangement uses TRBV6-1 and TRBJ1-1; D is ambiguous. The CDR3 totals 13 residues. Germline V gives CDR1 MNHNS, CDR2 SASEGT. V dropped 2 bases and J dropped 1 base, with 5 bases sitting between them. Written as DNA, the CDR3 is TGTGCCAGCAGTGAAATAGGGAACACTGAAGCTTTCTTT. Protein sequence: CASSEIGNTEAFF.

The chain uses TRBV19 and TRBJ2-7; a weak D match, TRBD1 (5 bases). Looked up from germline, CDR1 is LNHDA and CDR2 is SQIVND (reference sequence). The V and J ends lost 5 bases and 4 bases respectively, with 15 bases between them. The CDR3 sequence is 14 residues long. CDR3 sequence reads: CASSLRFGAYEQYF. The CDR3 DNA sequence: TGTGCCAGTAGTCTGCGGTTTGGGGCGTACGAGCAGTACTTC.